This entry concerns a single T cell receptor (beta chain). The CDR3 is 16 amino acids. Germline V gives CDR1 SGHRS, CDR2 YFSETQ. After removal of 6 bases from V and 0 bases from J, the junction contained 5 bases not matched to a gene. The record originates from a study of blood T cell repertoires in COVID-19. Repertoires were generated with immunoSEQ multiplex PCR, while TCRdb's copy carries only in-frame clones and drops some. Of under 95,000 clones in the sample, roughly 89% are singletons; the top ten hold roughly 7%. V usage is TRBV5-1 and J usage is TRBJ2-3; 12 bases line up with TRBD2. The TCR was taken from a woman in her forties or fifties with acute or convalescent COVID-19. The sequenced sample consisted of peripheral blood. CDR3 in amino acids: CASIPGLAGSTDTQYF. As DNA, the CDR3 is TGCGCCAGCATCCCAGGACTAGCGGGGAGCACAGATACGCAGTATTTT.